This T cell receptor (beta chain) was sequenced for a study of molecular identifiers for immune sequencing clone quantification. Study as a whole: Five portions were made in replicates from RNA of 20,000 or 100,000 naive CD8 cells, and four underwent sequencing. Study results and limitations: Spiked Jurkat TCR RNA from one cell was reportedly detectable among about a million naive cells. Whereas clones above 20 RNA copies held under 1% of naive-cell molecules, they held over 98% of effector molecules.

Trimming took 4 bases from V and 5 from J; bases not matched to a gene: 4. The CDR3 has 14 amino acids. Germline CDR1 and CDR2: SEHNR and FQNEAQ (reference sequence). Many counts were recorded for this clonotype. Its antigen is not identified. Libraries of bulk TCR were made by previously described methods (with listed TCR primers). TCRdb redid the calling of the PCR reads with MiXCR, one entry per CDR3 protein. The sample lists 250,000 to 400,000 distinct CDR3 sequences, 20% to 25% occurring once. The sequenced sample was naive CD8+ T cells from blood, with Jurkat cell RNA spiked in. Subset reported: FACS-sorted CD8+CD4-CCR7+CD45RA+ naive T cells. This chain uses TRBV7-9 with TRBJ2-7; 11 nucleotides match TRBD2. This TCR was recovered from a human donor in good health. Some libraries in this study had Jurkat cell RNA spiked in. The CDR3 DNA reads as TGTGCCAGCAGCTCTACTAGCGGGAGTAACGAGCAGTACTTC. Translating it yields CASSSTSGSNEQYF.